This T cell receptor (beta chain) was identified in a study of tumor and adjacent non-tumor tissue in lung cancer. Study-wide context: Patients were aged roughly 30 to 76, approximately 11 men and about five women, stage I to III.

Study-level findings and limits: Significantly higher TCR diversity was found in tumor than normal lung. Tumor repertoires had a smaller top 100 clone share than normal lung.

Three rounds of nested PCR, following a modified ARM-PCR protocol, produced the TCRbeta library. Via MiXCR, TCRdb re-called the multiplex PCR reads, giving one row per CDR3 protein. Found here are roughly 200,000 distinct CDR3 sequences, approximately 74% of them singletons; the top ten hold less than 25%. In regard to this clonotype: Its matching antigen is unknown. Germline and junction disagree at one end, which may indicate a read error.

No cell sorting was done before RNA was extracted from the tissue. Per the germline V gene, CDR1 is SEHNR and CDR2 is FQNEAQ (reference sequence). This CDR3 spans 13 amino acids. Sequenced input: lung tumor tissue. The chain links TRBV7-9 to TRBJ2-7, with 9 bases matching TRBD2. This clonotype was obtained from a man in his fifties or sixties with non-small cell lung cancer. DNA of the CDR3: TGTGTCAGCTGCAAACTAGCGGGCCACGAGCAGTACTTC. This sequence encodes CVSCKLAGHEQYF.